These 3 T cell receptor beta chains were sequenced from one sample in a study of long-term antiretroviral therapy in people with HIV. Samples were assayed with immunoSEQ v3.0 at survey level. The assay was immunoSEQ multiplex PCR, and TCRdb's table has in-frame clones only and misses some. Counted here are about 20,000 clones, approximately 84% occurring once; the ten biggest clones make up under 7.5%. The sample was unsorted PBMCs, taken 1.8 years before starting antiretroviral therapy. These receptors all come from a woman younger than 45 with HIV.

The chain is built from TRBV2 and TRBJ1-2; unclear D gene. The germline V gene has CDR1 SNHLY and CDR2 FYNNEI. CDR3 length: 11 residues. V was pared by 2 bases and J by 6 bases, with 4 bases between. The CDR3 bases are TGTGCCAGCAGTGAAATAGATGGCTACACCTTC. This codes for CASSEIDGYTF.

CDR3 sequence reads: CASSVSPGQGALSYGYTF. The CDR3 coding sequence is TGTGCCAGCAGCGTATCACCGGGACAGGGGGCCCTATCCTATGGCTACACCTTC. The chain uses TRBV9 and TRBJ1-2, with 12 bases lining up with TRBD1. CDR1 SGDLS and CDR2 YYNGEE come from the germline V gene. This CDR3 has 18 amino acids. The junction had 11 bases not matched to a gene; V was cut back by 1 base and J by 4 bases.

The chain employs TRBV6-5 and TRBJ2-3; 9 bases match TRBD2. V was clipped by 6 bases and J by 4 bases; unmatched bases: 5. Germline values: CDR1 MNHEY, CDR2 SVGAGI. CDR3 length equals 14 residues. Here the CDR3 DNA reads TGTGCCAGCAGAAATAGCGGGGGTCCAGATACGCAGTATTTT. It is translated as CASRNSGGPDTQYF.